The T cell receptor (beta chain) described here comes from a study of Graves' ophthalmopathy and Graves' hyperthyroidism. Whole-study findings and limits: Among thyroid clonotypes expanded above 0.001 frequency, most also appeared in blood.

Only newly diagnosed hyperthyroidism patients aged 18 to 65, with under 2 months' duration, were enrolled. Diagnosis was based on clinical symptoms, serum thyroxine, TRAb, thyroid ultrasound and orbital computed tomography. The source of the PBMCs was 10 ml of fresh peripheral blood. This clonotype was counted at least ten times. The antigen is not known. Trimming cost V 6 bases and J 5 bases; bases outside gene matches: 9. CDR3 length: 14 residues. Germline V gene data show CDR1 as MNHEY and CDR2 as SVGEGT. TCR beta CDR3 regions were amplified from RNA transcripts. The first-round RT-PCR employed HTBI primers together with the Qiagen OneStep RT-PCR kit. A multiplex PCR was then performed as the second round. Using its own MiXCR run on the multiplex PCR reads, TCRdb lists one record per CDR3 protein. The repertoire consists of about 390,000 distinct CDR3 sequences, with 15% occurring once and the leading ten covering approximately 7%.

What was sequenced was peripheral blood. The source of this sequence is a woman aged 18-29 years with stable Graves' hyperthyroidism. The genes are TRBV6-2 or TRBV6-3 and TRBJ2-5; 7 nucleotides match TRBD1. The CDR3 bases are TGTGCCAGCAGCCAACAGACAGGGCAGGAGACCCAGTACTTC. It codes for CASSQQTGQETQYF.